The source of this T cell receptor beta chain is a study of T cell changes during pregnancy in multiple sclerosis. This clone was seen only once. Sequenced by immunoSEQ multiplex PCR; TCRdb stores in-frame clones only, minus some. In the table there are roughly 50,000 clones, approximately 92% of which are singletons. This receptor was obtained from a female donor with multiple sclerosis, enrolled in a pregnancy study. The specimen was CD8+ T cells from peripheral blood mononuclear cells, collected in the second trimester of pregnancy.

The CDR3 region has the DNA TGTGCCAGCAGCTTAGCAGGACAGTACAATGAGCAGTTCTTC. Translating it yields CASSLAGQYNEQFF. The rearrangement links TRBV11-1 to TRBJ2-1; D is perhaps TRBD1 (6 bases). The CDR3 extends over 14 amino acids. CDR1 is SGHAT, CDR2 FQDESV, per germline (reference sequence). The germline V and J ends were trimmed by 0 bases and 4 bases, with 7 bases remaining between them.